The TCR beta chain described here comes from a study of T-cell memory formation after mild COVID-19. Looking at the study overall: TCR clusters were mostly donor specific. The study's findings and limits: Detection of some responders pre-infection suggested pre-existing cross-reactive memory T cells participated. Nothing confirmed that second-wave clones peaking on day 37 were specific for SARS-CoV-2.

The CDR3 spans 16 residues. The V gene lost 4 bases and the J gene lost 0 bases, with 13 bases spanning the gap. Germline CDR1 is MNHEY and CDR2 is SMNVEV (reference sequence). From the 5' RACE reads, TCRdb called clonotypes with MiXCR, one entry per CDR3 protein. The sample has roughly 180,000 distinct CDR3 sequences, about 18% seen once. This clonotype was detected ten times or more. Its antigen is undetermined. This TCR derives from a man younger than 35 who had mild COVID-19 (a few samples of this study predate the infection). Cell type and time point are not known. Material: PBMCs or a T cell subset sorted from them (not recorded which). The rearrangement joins TRBV27 to TRBJ2-4; D not certain. CDR3 loop: CASSSLIKVAKNIQYF. CDR3 nucleotide sequence: TGTGCCAGCAGTTCCCTAATTAAGGTAGCCAAAAACATTCAGTACTTC.